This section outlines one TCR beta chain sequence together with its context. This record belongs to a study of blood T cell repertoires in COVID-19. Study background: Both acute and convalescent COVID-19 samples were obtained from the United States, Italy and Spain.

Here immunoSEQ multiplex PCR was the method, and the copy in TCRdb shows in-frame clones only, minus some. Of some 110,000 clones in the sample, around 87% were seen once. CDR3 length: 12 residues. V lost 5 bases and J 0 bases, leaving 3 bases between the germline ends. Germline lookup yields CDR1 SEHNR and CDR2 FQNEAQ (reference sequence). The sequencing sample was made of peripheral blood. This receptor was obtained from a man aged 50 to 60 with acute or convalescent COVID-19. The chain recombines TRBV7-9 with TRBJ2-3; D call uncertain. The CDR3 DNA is TGTGCCAGCAGCCCGAGCACAGATACGCAGTATTTT. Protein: CASSPSTDTQYF.